A single sample gave rise to the 24 T cell receptor beta chains below, sequenced in a study of blood T cell repertoires in COVID-19. The table came from immunoSEQ multiplex PCR; TCRdb's copy has only in-frame clones and leaves some out. The table lists 150,000 or so clones, 84% of them singletons. The sample was peripheral blood. The origin of the receptors is a man aged 35 to 55 who had recovered from COVID-19.

The CDR3 is CASSLTGAGANVLTF. The CDR3 DNA reads as TGTGCCAGCAGCTTAACAGGGGCTGGGGCCAACGTCCTGACTTTC. The chain uses TRBV7-2 and TRBJ2-6; 7 bases line up with TRBD1. CDR1 and CDR2 (germline): SGHTA, FQGNSA. This CDR3 region has 15 residues. V lost 2 bases and J lost 2; bases outside the gene matches: 0.

In the case of this clone: In the same sample, other DNA sequences code for this CDR3. V usage is TRBV11-2 and J usage is TRBJ1-1; D gene ambiguous. Trimming removed 6 bases at V and 3 bases at J, with 5 bases between. The CDR3 runs to 11 residues. CDR1 and CDR2 (germline): SGHAT, FQNNGV. The CDR3 reads CASSPYTEAFF. Written as DNA, the CDR3 is TGTGCCAGCAGTCCTTACACTGAAGCTTTCTTT.

In this sample, this clone turned up a few times. The J gene is TRBJ2-1, the V gene TRBV5-4; 11 nucleotides match TRBD2. Germline CDR1 and CDR2: SGHNT and YYREEE (reference sequence). The CDR3 extends over 16 amino acids. V trimming: 3 bases; J trimming: 5 bases; junction bases outside the gene matches: 7. The CDR3 DNA is TGTGCCAGCAGCTCGACGACTAGCGGGACTCACAATGAGCAGTTCTTC. Encoded protein: CASSSTTSGTHNEQFF.

This clone was observed a single time. This chain links TRBV12-3 or TRBV12-4 with TRBJ2-1, with 10 bases that match TRBD2. The CDR3 totals 13 residues. Trimming took 6 bases from V and 9 from J; bases not matched to a gene: 5. This CDR3 reads CASSLSGGSEQFF. In DNA, the CDR3 is TGTGCCAGCAGCCTTAGCGGGGGGTCTGAGCAGTTCTTC.

This sequence joins TRBV27 and TRBJ1-1; TRBD1 aligns across 8 bases. Germline lookup yields CDR1 MNHEY and CDR2 SMNVEV (reference sequence). The trim removed 5 bases at V and 0 bases at J, leaving 8 bases unmatched. This CDR3 contains 16 residues. CDR3 amino acids: CASSKRRGPVNTEAFF. In DNA, the CDR3 is TGTGCCAGCAGTAAACGCAGGGGGCCGGTGAACACTGAAGCTTTCTTT.

The rearrangement links TRBV19 to TRBJ1-5; possibly TRBD1 for D (5 bases). This CDR3 has 14 residues. Looked up from germline, CDR1 is LNHDA and CDR2 is SQIVND (reference sequence). The V and J ends lost 8 bases and 9 bases respectively, with 20 bases between them. The CDR3 spells CASGADPFLGPQHF. The CDR3 bases are TGTGCCAGTGGGGCAGACCCCTTCTTAGGGCCCCAGCATTTT. Full variable domain (rest looked up from reference TRBV19 and TRBJ1-5): DGGITQSPKYLFRKEGQNVTLSCEQNLNHDAMYWYRQDPGQGLRLIYYSQIVNDFQKGDIAEGYSVSREKKESFPLTVTSAQKNPTAFYLCASGADPFLGPQHFGDGTRLSIL.

The chain combines TRBV19 with TRBJ2-1, with 14 bases identical to TRBD2. The germline CDR1 and CDR2 sequences are LNHDA and SQIVND (reference sequence). The J segment lost 6 bases and the V segment lost 8 bases, leaving 9 bases of the junction unmatched. The CDR3 length is 16 residues. This CDR3 reads CASRLAGGPRGNEQFF. The CDR3, as DNA: TGTGCCAGTCGACTAGCGGGAGGGCCTAGAGGCAATGAGCAGTTCTTC. Full variable domain (missing parts from reference TRBV19 and TRBJ2-1): DGGITQSPKYLFRKEGQNVTLSCEQNLNHDAMYWYRQDPGQGLRLIYYSQIVNDFQKGDIAEGYSVSREKKESFPLTVTSAQKNPTAFYLCASRLAGGPRGNEQFFGPGTRLTVL.

J is TRBJ2-1 and V is TRBV6-5; TRBD2 agrees at 11 bases. V dropped 6 bases and J dropped 8; count of bases not matched to a gene: 6. CDR1 is MNHEY, CDR2 SVGAGI, per germline. This CDR3 is 14 amino acids long. The CDR3 region is CASRGLADPYEQFF. CDR3 DNA sequence: TGTGCCAGCAGGGGACTAGCGGATCCCTATGAGCAGTTCTTC.

The V and J genes are TRBV6-5 and TRBJ2-7, with a weak D call TRBD1 (5 bases). CDR1 and CDR2 from the germline V gene are MNHEY and SVGAGI. Deletions cut 5 bases from V and 4 bases from J, with 12 bases between. The CDR3 extends over 13 amino acids. CDR3: CASSKQGIYEQYF. The CDR3 DNA reads as TGTGCCAGCAGTAAGCAGGGTATTTACGAGCAGTACTTC.

This clone was detected a few times. The rearrangement joins TRBV4-1 to TRBJ1-1; TRBD1 matches 7 bases. CDR3 length: 17 amino acids. The V segment lost 0 bases and the J segment 4 bases; nucleotides outside the gene matches: 11. Germline loops: CDR1 MGHRA, CDR2 YSYEKL. Written as DNA, the CDR3 is TGCGCCAGCAGCCAAGAACCAACTGACAGGGTCGGCACTGAAGCTTTCTTT. Amino acids: CASSQEPTDRVGTEAFF.

This clone appeared once. The rearrangement uses TRBV4-3 and TRBJ1-1, with no clear D. Trimming took off 4 bases at V and 5 bases at J, with 11 bases between the two ends. Germline values: CDR1 LGHNA, CDR2 YSLEER. This CDR3 region has 13 residues. CDR3 DNA: TGCGCCAGCAGCCGAGGTGGAGGAACTGAAGCTTTCTTT. It yields the protein CASSRGGGTEAFF.

CDR3 DNA sequence: TGTGCCACCAGCAGAGATCGAGACACTGGCTACACCTTC. Translation gives CATSRDRDTGYTF. This chain connects TRBV15 to TRBJ1-2; no reliable D call. This CDR3 region has 13 residues. The V end was cut by 0 bases, the J end by 7 bases, with 9 bases between. Germline values: CDR1 LNHNV, CDR2 YYDKDF (reference sequence).

This clone was seen once. The chain carries TRBV4-2 and TRBJ2-2, with 7 nucleotides matching TRBD2. J was trimmed by 1 base and V by 2 bases; bases with no gene match: 4. Germline CDR1 is LGHNA and CDR2 is YNFKEQ. This CDR3 has 16 residues. CDR3 bases: TGTGCCAGCAGCCAAACCAGCGGGGTGAACACCGGGGAGCTGTTTTTT. Translated, it gives CASSQTSGVNTGELFF.

The CDR3: CASSGGASRRYQETQYF. CDR3 DNA sequence: TGTGCCAGTAGCGGGGGGGCTAGCCGACGGTACCAAGAGACCCAGTACTTC. The chain is built from TRBV19 and TRBJ2-5; 8 bases agree with TRBD2. This CDR3 comprises 17 residues. Trimming removed 6 bases from V and 0 bases from J; junction bases left unmatched: 12. CDR1 and CDR2 from the germline V gene are LNHDA and SQIVND (reference sequence).

This clone was detected a few times. V gene TRBV19 combines with J gene TRBJ2-3, with D unresolved. CDR1 is LNHDA, CDR2 SQIVND, per germline (reference sequence). The CDR3 loop spans 13 amino acids. V lost 0 bases, J lost 2 bases, and 3 bases lay in between. CDR3 in DNA: TGTGCCAGTAGTATAGATTACACAGATACGCAGTATTTT. Protein: CASSIDYTDTQYF.

Here the CDR3 reads CASSVGRTGGEQYF. The CDR3 region has the DNA TGTGCCAGCAGCGTAGGAAGGACAGGCGGCGAGCAGTACTTC. J is TRBJ2-7 and V is TRBV9; 7 nucleotides line up with TRBD1. Germline loops: CDR1 SGDLS, CDR2 YYNGEE. With 0 bases clipped from V and 6 bases from J, the junction kept 6 bases outside the gene matches. The CDR3 runs to 14 residues.

This chain uses TRBV6-2 or TRBV6-3 with TRBJ1-5; perhaps TRBD1 as D (5 bases). CDR1 and CDR2 (germline): MNHEY, SVGEGT. The length of the CDR3 is 12 residues. The V end lost 4 bases, the J end lost 10 bases, and 11 bases lay between the germline ends. CDR3 nucleotide sequence: TGTGCCAGCAGTTCGGGGGTAAAACCCCAGCATTTT. This gives the protein CASSSGVKPQHF.

The chain employs TRBV6-1 and TRBJ1-6; 8 nucleotides line up with TRBD1. This CDR3 spans 15 amino acids. With V trimmed by 2 bases and J by 7 bases, 4 bases remained unmatched. Germline V lookup: CDR1 MNHNS, CDR2 SASEGT. The CDR3, as DNA: TGTGCCAGCAGTGAACAGGGGGCGCGGAATTCACCCCTCCACTTT. The encoded protein is CASSEQGARNSPLHF.

The rearrangement links TRBV7-2 to TRBJ2-5; TRBD2 is a possible D gene (6 bases). The CDR3 has 18 amino acids. V was cut by 5 bases and J by 3 bases, with 25 bases left in between. Germline V gene sequence: CDR1 SGHTA, CDR2 FQGNSA. CDR3 sequence: CASSPGTQRTSRKETQYF. The CDR3 DNA is TGTGCCAGCAGCCCAGGGACTCAAAGAACTAGCAGGAAAGAGACCCAGTACTTC.

The chain combines TRBV11-1 with TRBJ1-1; 7 bases align to TRBD1. The CDR3 consists of 14 residues. J gave up 1 base and V 4 bases, and 3 bases lay outside the gene matches. Per germline, CDR1 SGHAT and CDR2 FQDESV (reference sequence). The DNA for the CDR3 is TGTGCCAGCAGCTCGACAGGGCAGAACACTGAAGCTTTCTTT. Protein product: CASSSTGQNTEAFF. The whole variable domain, filled in from reference TRBV11-1 and TRBJ1-1, reads EAEVAQSPRYKITEKSQAVAFWCDPISGHATLYWYRQILGQGPELLVQFQDESVVDDSQLPKDRFSAERLKGVDSTLKIQPAELGDSAMYLCASSSTGQNTEAFFGQGTRLTVV.

The chain recombines TRBV12-3 or TRBV12-4 with TRBJ2-4; 7 positions match TRBD1. J was trimmed by 7 bases and V by 3 bases; bases with no gene match: 3. CDR3 length: 13 residues. CDR3 amino acids: CASSLGQNNIQYF. The CDR3 region has the DNA TGTGCCAGCAGTTTGGGACAGAACAACATTCAGTACTTC.

The V gene is TRBV6-5, the J gene TRBJ1-3, with 9 bases fitting TRBD1. This CDR3 comprises 15 residues. Germline trimming cut 0 bases from V and 7 bases from J; bases unmatched to any gene: 4. Germline V gene sequence: CDR1 MNHEY, CDR2 SVGAGI. CDR3 sequence: CASSYSGTGRNTIYF. The DNA of the CDR3 is TGTGCCAGCAGTTACTCGGGGACAGGGCGGAACACCATATATTTT.

CDR3 nucleotide sequence: TGTGCCAGCAGCCCTGGTCTGGCAGGGGAGTGGGATGAGCAGTTCTTC. Its translation: CASSPGLAGEWDEQFF. The chain employs TRBV13 and TRBJ2-1; tentative D call: TRBD1 (6 bases). This CDR3 has 16 amino acids. CDR1 is PRHDT, CDR2 FYEKMQ, per germline (reference sequence). The germline V and J ends were trimmed by 5 bases and 8 bases, with 22 bases remaining between them.

The chain employs TRBV18 and TRBJ1-1; D gene unclear. Between the trimmed V and J ends, which lost 3 bases and 1 base, there was a span of 18 bases. There are 17 residues in the CDR3. Per germline, CDR1 KGHSH and CDR2 LQKENI. The CDR3 bases are TGTGCCAGCTCACCGCTAAATCGTTTGGGCAGGAACACTGAAGCTTTCTTT. This codes for CASSPLNRLGRNTEAFF.